This record concerns one T cell receptor beta chain sequence. The target antigen is unknown. The data were taken from a study of T-cell memory formation after mild COVID-19. Study at large: TCR clusters were mostly confined to one donor each.

This CDR3 has 14 residues. The germline V gene has CDR1 SGHRS and CDR2 YFSETQ. Trimming left V 4 bases short and J 2 bases short, with 7 bases between. Overall study results and limits: Whereas later expanders leaned CD4+, clones contracting day 15 to 85 showed a balanced CD4/CD8 makeup. Researchers could not confirm that second-wave clones peaking on day 37 targeted SARS-CoV-2.

A single record per CDR3 protein comes from TCRdb applying MiXCR to the 5' RACE reads. This table has about 260,000 distinct CDR3 sequences, 7% to 10% appearing once. The sample consisted of PBMCs or a T cell subset sorted from them (not recorded which). This clonotype was obtained from a man between 18 and 29 years old who had mild COVID-19 (a few samples of this study predate the infection). Cell type and time point are not known. The chain links TRBV5-1 to TRBJ2-6; the D is unclear. This CDR3 reads CASSLEPGANVLTF. CDR3 bases: TGCGCCAGCAGCCTCGAACCTGGGGCCAACGTCCTGACTTTC.